These T cell receptor beta chains were read from a single sample in a study of OX40 agonist ivuxolimab in advanced cancers. Data came from immunoSEQ multiplex PCR; TCRdb stores just in-frame clones and leaves some out. The profile shows 37,000 or so clones, about 88% of them singletons. The material was CD4+ or CD8+ T cells sorted from blood, obtained in a trial of the OX40 agonist ivuxolimab. These receptors came from an adult with an advanced solid tumor such as melanoma, head and neck, liver or kidney cancer. Each CDR3 is given with its conserved first and last residue. A D gene is named only where the DNA matches it firmly. Clone size appears in some rows only: once, few, many, or a class for an expanded clone.

V gene	J gene	D gene	clone size	CDR3 DNA	CDR3 protein
TRBV7-3	TRBJ1-1	NA	once	TGTGCCAGCAGCCCCCTCTTAGGGGACACTGAAGCTTTCTTT	CASSPLLGDTEAFF
TRBV7-9	TRBJ2-7	NA	NA	TGTGCCAGCAGCCCAACCGGCACCTCCTACGAGCAGTACTTC	CASSPTGTSYEQYF
TRBV7-9	TRBJ1-2	TRBD1	NA	TGTGCCAGCAGCTCAATTGAGGACAGGGGGCACGTCTATGGCTACACCTTC	CASSSIEDRGHVYGYTF
TRBV30	TRBJ2-7	TRBD1	NA	TGTGCCTGGAGTGTGGGACAGGGCTACGAGCAGTACTTC	CAWSVGQGYEQYF
TRBV19	TRBJ1-2	NA	NA	TGTGCCAGTAGTATGGGGGCAGGGGTCTATGGCTACACCTTC	CASSMGAGVYGYTF
TRBV6-5	TRBJ1-1	NA	few	TGTGCCAGCAGTTATTTCAGGGGAGAAACTGAAGCTTTCTTT	CASSYFRGETEAFF
TRBV4-1	TRBJ1-1	NA	NA	TGCGCCAGCAGCCAAGCGGCCAGAAACACTGAAGCTTTCTTT	CASSQAARNTEAFF
TRBV9	TRBJ2-1	TRBD2	once	TGTGCCAGCAGCGTAGGCGGGGGGGCCAATGAGCAGTTCTTC	CASSVGGGANEQFF
TRBV28	TRBJ2-5	NA	once	TGTGCCAGCAGTTTTCCAGGGCTCCAAGAGACCCAGTACTTC	CASSFPGLQETQYF
TRBV4-3	TRBJ2-3	TRBD2	NA	TGCGCCAGCAGCCAAGATAGACTAGCTATCGATACGCAGTATTTT	CASSQDRLAIDTQYF
TRBV6-5	TRBJ1-1	NA	NA	TGTGCCAGCAGTTACTCGGCCAACACTGAAGCTTTCTTT	CASSYSANTEAFF
TRBV5-1	TRBJ2-3	TRBD2	NA	TGCGCCAGCAGCTTGGGACTAGCGGACACAGATACGCAGTATTTT	CASSLGLADTDTQYF
TRBV19	TRBJ2-7	NA	few	TGTGCCAGTAGTATAGCCGGGGGGCGCTACGAGCAGTACTTC	CASSIAGGRYEQYF
TRBV7-9	TRBJ2-2	TRBD2	NA	TGTGCCAGCAGCCCGAAAGGGCTAGCGGGGCCTACGAACACCGGGGAGCTGTTTTTT	CASSPKGLAGPTNTGELFF
TRBV2	TRBJ2-5	NA	NA	TGTGCCAGCAGCGCCGGGACTTCTGACTGGGAGACCCAGTACTTC	CASSAGTSDWETQYF
TRBV10-3	TRBJ2-1	TRBD1	once	TGTGCCATCAGTGAAGGGACAGCCTACAATGAGCAGTTCTTC	CAISEGTAYNEQFF
TRBV4-2	TRBJ1-2	NA	few	TGTGCCAGCAGCCAAGTCGGGGAGGCCTCTGGCTACACCTTC	CASSQVGEASGYTF
TRBV27	TRBJ2-7	NA	NA	TGTGCCAGCAGTTTGGTGGGCTACACCATCTACGAGCAGTACTTC	CASSLVGYTIYEQYF
TRBV4-2	TRBJ2-1	TRBD2	NA	TGTGCCAGCAGCCAAGCAGCCGGGACTAGCGGAGCCAATGAGCAGTTCTTC	CASSQAAGTSGANEQFF
TRBV18	TRBJ2-3	TRBD2	NA	TGTGCCAGCTCCCCCAAAGCGACTAGCGGGGCAGATGATACGCAGTATTTT	CASSPKATSGADDTQYF
TRBV2	TRBJ2-1	NA	NA	TGTGCCAGCAGTGAGTGGCTGCTCTCCAATGAGCAGTTCTTC	CASSEWLLSNEQFF
TRBV4-1	TRBJ2-5	TRBD1	NA	TGCGCCAGCAGCCGATACAGGGGTCGGGAGACCCAGTACTTC	CASSRYRGRETQYF
TRBV15	TRBJ1-5	NA	NA	TGTGCCACCAGCAGAGTAGGGTTTGGCAATCAGCCCCAGCATTTT	CATSRVGFGNQPQHF
TRBV13	TRBJ1-1	TRBD1	NA	TGTGCCAGCAGCACCTACAGGGGCTTGAACACTGAAGCTTTCTTT	CASSTYRGLNTEAFF
TRBV30	TRBJ1-2	NA	NA	TGTGCCTGGAGTGTAGAAACAGAGAACTATGGCTACACCTTC	CAWSVETENYGYTF
TRBV5-1	TRBJ1-5	NA	NA	TGCGCCAGCAGCTTGGGAACAGGTAGCAATCAGCCCCAGCATTTT	CASSLGTGSNQPQHF
TRBV12-2	TRBJ1-1	NA	NA	TGTGGTCCCGGAAACGGCGAAGGAGCTTTCTTT	CGPGNGEGAFF
TRBV6-5	TRBJ2-7	TRBD1	NA	TGTGCCAGCAGCACCGGGACAGACGATTCCTACGAGCAGTACTTC	CASSTGTDDSYEQYF
TRBV7-9	TRBJ1-1	NA	NA	TGTGCCAGCAGCCCCCGGATAGGGACTGAAGCTTTCTTT	CASSPRIGTEAFF
TRBV19	TRBJ2-5	TRBD2	once	TGTGCCAGTAGTATGGTAGCGGGGGAGACCCAGTACTTC	CASSMVAGETQYF
TRBV14	TRBJ1-2	NA	NA	TGTGCCAGCAGCCAAGATCGGACCCTCTATGGCTACACCTTC	CASSQDRTLYGYTF
TRBV7-9	TRBJ2-7	TRBD2	few	TGTGCCAGCAGCCGAGGGACTAGCGGGGGGATGCACGAGCAGTACTTC	CASSRGTSGGMHEQYF
TRBV27	TRBJ2-7	TRBD1	NA	TGTGCCAGCAGTTCCGGGACAGGGGTCGAGCAGTACTTC	CASSSGTGVEQYF
TRBV6-5	TRBJ2-2	NA	NA	TGTGCCAGCAGTTACTGGCAGGGGAGCACCGGGGAGCTGTTTTTT	CASSYWQGSTGELFF
TRBV4-2	TRBJ1-2	NA	NA	TGTGCCAGCAGCCAGGCGGATGCTTATGGCTACACCTTC	CASSQADAYGYTF
TRBV9	TRBJ2-2	NA	NA	TGTGCCAGCACCTTTAGCCCCGGACAGAACACCGGGGAGCTGTTTTTT	CASTFSPGQNTGELFF
TRBV2	TRBJ1-4	TRBD1	once	TGTGCCAGCAGTGAACTCATGCAGGGGGCAAAACTGTTTTTT	CASSELMQGAKLFF
TRBV7-9	TRBJ1-1	NA	NA	TGTGCCAGCAGCTTAGCGGTGGGACAGAACACTGAAGCTTTCTTT	CASSLAVGQNTEAFF
TRBV27	TRBJ2-1	TRBD2	NA	TGTGCCAGCAGTTTGGGGACTAATAACAATGAGCAGTTCTTC	CASSLGTNNNEQFF
TRBV5-4	TRBJ1-2	NA	NA	TGTGCCAGCAGCTTGTGGACAGCCTTTTCTGGCTACACCTTC	CASSLWTAFSGYTF
TRBV4-1	TRBJ2-6	NA	NA	TGCGCCAGCCAGGGCCACTCTGGGGCCAACGTCCTGACTTTC	CASQGHSGANVLTF
TRBV7-9	TRBJ1-1	NA	NA	TGTGCCAGCAGTTACAGAGCGGAGGGGTGGTGGAACACTGAAGCTTTCTTT	CASSYRAEGWWNTEAFF
TRBV7-9	TRBJ2-1	NA	NA	TGTGCCAGCGCAGACCTTTTCTTCTCCTACAATGAGCAGTTCTTC	CASADLFFSYNEQFF
TRBV4-1	TRBJ2-7	TRBD1	NA	TGCGCCAGCAGCCACCACGGACAGGGTGGAGGTTACGAGCAGTATTTC	CASSHHGQGGGYEQYF
TRBV7-9	TRBJ1-6	NA	NA	TGTGCCAGCGAGGAGGGGAATAGGTCACCCCTCCACTTT	CASEEGNRSPLHF
TRBV4-1	TRBJ1-2	TRBD1	once	TGCGCCAGCAGCTATCGGACAGGGGGAGACTATGGCTACACCTTC	CASSYRTGGDYGYTF
TRBV6-5	TRBJ2-7	TRBD2	few	TGTGCCAGCAGTTATAGCGGGGGAACCTACGAGCAGTACTTC	CASSYSGGTYEQYF
TRBV28	TRBJ2-2	TRBD2	NA	TGTGCCAGCAGCTATAGCGGGGGGGCCGCCGGGGAGCTGTTTTTT	CASSYSGGAAGELFF
TRBV19	TRBJ1-1	NA	NA	TGTGCCAGTAGCAAGGGGCAGATGAACACTGAAGCTTTCTTT	CASSKGQMNTEAFF
TRBV27	TRBJ2-1	NA	NA	TGTGCCAGTTCCTCCGCGGTGACTATCGGCAATGAGCAGTTCTTC	CASSSAVTIGNEQFF
TRBV30	TRBJ1-6	NA	NA	TGTGCCTGGAGCGACGTAAATGATTCACCCCTCCACTTT	CAWSDVNDSPLHF
TRBV5-1	TRBJ2-2	NA	NA	TGCGCCACCGAGGCCGACACCGGGGAGCTGTTTTTT	CATEADTGELFF
TRBV5-8	TRBJ1-1	NA	once	TGTGCCAGCCGTCAAGGGGGTTCGAGCACTGAAGCTTTCTTT	CASRQGGSSTEAFF
TRBV7-6	TRBJ1-4	TRBD1	once	TGTGCCAGCAGCCCCCGGACAGGGCATAATGAAAAACTGTTTTTT	CASSPRTGHNEKLFF
TRBV6-1	TRBJ2-7	TRBD1	NA	TGTGCCAGCAGTGAGGGACAGCTGTACGAGCAGTACTTC	CASSEGQLYEQYF
TRBV15	TRBJ1-1	NA	NA	TGTGCCACCAGCAGGGAACTGTGGGGGCAGAACACTGAAGCTTTCTTT	CATSRELWGQNTEAFF
TRBV30	TRBJ2-7	NA	NA	TGTGCCTGGAGTGAGTCGCCGTCGGAGCAGTACTTC	CAWSESPSEQYF
TRBV4-3	TRBJ1-5	NA	NA	TGCGCCAGCAGCCAAGATTGGGTGGGCGGGGATCAGCCCCAGCATTTT	CASSQDWVGGDQPQHF
TRBV4-2	TRBJ1-3	NA	NA	TGTGCCAGCAGCCAAGGGGCTTCTGGAAACACCATATATTTT	CASSQGASGNTIYF